Listed below are T cell receptor beta chains from one sample, sequenced in a study of blood T cells in healthy people across ages. In TCRdb, the 5' RACE reads were re-called with MiXCR into one record per CDR3 protein. The sample consists of roughly 1.7 million distinct CDR3 sequences, almost 35% of them appearing once. The sequenced sample was blood. These receptors originate from a woman in her 30s in good health. Both conserved end residues are part of each CDR3. D genes are given only for firm matches. Clone size is stated in some rows and not others, as once, few, many or a class when expanded.

NA	TRBV7-2	few	TRBJ2-5	CASSLGQLGTTQYF	TGTGCCAGCAGCTTAGGACAACTCGGGACGACCCAGTACTTC
NA	TRBV2	many	TRBJ2-1	CASSPGAGEQFF	TGTGCCAGCAGCCCCGGGGCGGGGGAGCAGTTCTTC
TRBD1	TRBV10-3	NA	TRBJ2-7	CAISESRTGGAYEQYF	TGTGCCATCAGTGAGTCAAGAACAGGGGGTGCCTACGAGCAGTACTTC
TRBD1	TRBV15	NA	TRBJ2-3	CATSPDRGQSDTQYF	TGTGCCACCAGCCCTGACAGGGGGCAGTCAGATACGCAGTATTTT
NA	TRBV29-1	NA	TRBJ1-1	CSVDGDWGSIEAFF	TGCAGCGTTGATGGGGACTGGGGGTCGATTGAAGCTTTCTTT
NA	TRBV29-1	many	TRBJ2-7	CSARVESYEQYF	TGCAGCGCGCGGGTGGAAAGCTACGAGCAGTACTTC
NA	TRBV21-1	NA	TRBJ2-5	CASSKGGKGGTQYF	TGTGCCAGCAGCAAAGGAGGGAAGGGTGGGACCCAGTACTTC
TRBD1	TRBV28	NA	TRBJ2-7	CASSFSGTGGLNEQYF	TGTGCCAGCAGTTTCTCAGGGACAGGGGGTCTCAACGAGCAGTACTTC
TRBD1	TRBV24-1	NA	TRBJ2-3	CAAQTRGQGLTDTQYF	TGTGCCGCCCAGACTAGGGGACAGGGTCTGACAGATACGCAGTATTTT
NA	TRBV4-1	NA	TRBJ2-7	CASSHSSSMTGDEQYF	TGCGCCAGCAGCCACTCTTCATCCATGACAGGAGACGAGCAGTACTTC
TRBD2	TRBV20-1	NA	TRBJ2-6	CSARSGRAISGANVLTF	TGCAGTGCTAGGAGCGGGAGGGCCATTTCTGGGGCCAACGTCCTGACTTTC
NA	TRBV20-1	many	TRBJ2-1	CSAQDETRGSYNEQFF	TGCAGTGCCCAGGATGAGACTAGAGGCTCCTACAATGAGCAGTTCTTC
TRBD2	TRBV10-3	few	TRBJ2-7	CAIRPSGGANYEQYF	TGTGCCATCAGGCCGAGCGGGGGCGCGAACTACGAGCAGTACTTC
NA	TRBV20-1	once	TRBJ2-1	CSATSLSEQFF	TGCAGTGCTACTAGCTTAAGTGAGCAGTTCTTC
TRBD1	TRBV7-8	NA	TRBJ2-1	CASSLLSGTGNNEQFF	TGTGCCAGCAGCTTACTCTCCGGGACAGGTAACAATGAGCAGTTCTTC
TRBD2	TRBV9	few	TRBJ2-3	CASSGGDYFTDTQYF	TGTGCCAGCAGCGGAGGGGACTATTTCACAGATACGCAGTATTTT
NA	TRBV25-1	NA	TRBJ2-5	CASSESRGWIRGDSQETQYF	TGTGCCAGCAGTGAATCGAGGGGGTGGATCAGGGGCGATAGCCAAGAGACCCAGTACTTC
NA	TRBV11-2	NA	TRBJ2-3	CTSSLEVGGTQYF	TGTACCAGCAGCTTAGAAGTAGGAGGTACGCAGTATTTT
NA	TRBV18	few	TRBJ2-7	CASSPLLELSSYEQYF	TGTGCCAGCTCACCACTTTTAGAACTAAGCTCCTACGAGCAGTACTTC
NA	TRBV7-2	NA	TRBJ1-2	CASSLTGLPGDYGYTF	TGTGCCAGCAGCTTAACGGGACTCCCTGGAGACTATGGCTACACCTTC
NA	TRBV20-1	few	TRBJ2-3	CSAPISTDTQYF	TGCAGTGCCCCGATTAGCACAGATACGCAGTATTTT
NA	TRBV3-1	NA	TRBJ2-3	CASSQEAATGTQYF	TGTGCCAGCAGCCAAGAAGCAGCCACAGGTACGCAGTATTTT
TRBD1	TRBV9	NA	TRBJ1-4	CASSPTWDRFDEKQFF	TGTGCCAGCAGCCCCACCTGGGACAGGTTCGATGAAAAACAGTTTTTT
TRBD1	TRBV6-2/TRBV6-3	NA	TRBJ1-1	CASSSTDRDTEAFF	TGTGCCAGCAGTTCGACGGACAGGGACACTGAAGCTTTCTTT
NA	TRBV20-1	NA	TRBJ2-7	CSARDRQVTYEQYF	TGTAGTGCTAGAGATAGGCAGGTCACCTACGAGCAGTACTTC
NA	TRBV5-6	NA	TRBJ2-5	CASSFQELETQYF	TGTGCCAGCAGCTTTCAAGAGTTGGAGACCCAGTACTTC
NA	TRBV4-1	few	TRBJ1-2	CASSQDQATPLYDYTF	TGCGCCAGCAGCCAAGATCAGGCGACACCTCTCTATGACTACACCTTC
NA	TRBV28	NA	TRBJ2-1	CASSALFGSRFDEQFF	TGTGCCAGCAGTGCCCTTTTCGGGAGCCGATTCGATGAGCAGTTCTTC
TRBD1	TRBV3-1	NA	TRBJ2-7	CASSLGQASREQYF	TGTGCCAGCAGCTTGGGACAGGCCTCTCGCGAGCAGTACTTC
NA	TRBV4-2	once	TRBJ2-2	CAGSQEGVRELFF	TGTGCCGGCAGCCAAGAGGGAGTAAGGGAGCTGTTTTTT
TRBD1	TRBV20-1	NA	TRBJ1-5	CSARALDRPRGNQPQHF	TGCAGTGCTAGGGCCCTGGACAGGCCTCGAGGGAATCAGCCCCAGCATTTT
NA	TRBV28	few	TRBJ1-5	CASSFGLLNQPQHF	TGTGCCAGCAGTTTCGGACTTCTCAATCAGCCCCAGCATTTT
TRBD1	TRBV5-1	NA	TRBJ2-1	CASSSTGTGNNEQFF	TGCGCCAGCAGCTCCACCGGGACAGGCAACAATGAGCAGTTCTTC
TRBD1	TRBV4-1	many	TRBJ2-3	CASSQAPGQGITDTQYF	TGCGCCAGCAGCCAAGCCCCGGGACAGGGGATCACAGATACGCAGTATTTT
TRBD1	TRBV10-3	NA	TRBJ2-2	CAIPDRVEAGELFF	TGTGCCATACCCGACAGGGTCGAGGCCGGGGAGCTGTTTTTT
TRBD2	TRBV7-9	many	TRBJ2-1	CASSLDGTSVYNEQFF	TGTGCCAGCAGCTTAGACGGGACTAGCGTCTACAATGAGCAGTTCTTC
NA	TRBV29-1	many	TRBJ1-4	CSVYQGRGEKLFF	TGCAGCGTTTACCAGGGGCGAGGGGAAAAACTGTTTTTT
NA	TRBV5-5	few	TRBJ1-2	CASSLGARGNGYTF	TGTGCCAGCAGCTTGGGGGCCAGGGGAAATGGCTACACCTTC
TRBD2	TRBV4-2	many	TRBJ2-1	CASSQVAGVDEQFF	TGTGCCAGCAGCCAGGTAGCGGGGGTCGATGAGCAGTTCTTC
NA	TRBV27	NA	TRBJ1-2	CASSTNLKGGYTF	TGTGCCAGCAGTACAAATCTAAAGGGTGGCTACACCTTC
NA	TRBV19	NA	TRBJ1-5	CASSTFTGMGQPQHF	TGTGCCAGTAGTACCTTCACAGGGATGGGTCAGCCCCAGCATTTT
TRBD2	TRBV6-5	NA	TRBJ2-7	CASSPRLAGPAYEQYF	TGTGCCAGCAGTCCGAGACTAGCGGGGCCAGCCTACGAGCAGTACTTC
NA	TRBV11-2	few	TRBJ2-3	CASSPPPVPLGTDTQYF	TGTGCCAGCAGCCCTCCCCCCGTCCCTCTTGGCACAGATACGCAGTATTTT
TRBD2	TRBV5-1	once	TRBJ2-4	CASSTIPGTMRTIQYF	TGCGCCAGCAGCACAATCCCCGGGACTATGAGGACCATTCAGTACTTC
NA	TRBV12-3/TRBV12-4	NA	TRBJ2-6	CASGTSLGHLFSGTNVLTF	TGTGCCAGCGGAACCTCTCTTGGACACCTTTTCTCTGGGACCAACGTCCTGACTTTC
NA	TRBV28	few	TRBJ2-7	CASSFSRPSYEQYF	TGTGCCAGCAGTTTTTCCAGGCCCTCCTACGAGCAGTACTTC
NA	TRBV5-6	few	TRBJ2-4	CASSLASGDIQYF	TGTGCCAGCAGCTTGGCCTCAGGTGACATTCAGTACTTC
NA	TRBV6-5	many	TRBJ2-1	CASNQGGLEQFF	TGTGCCAGCAACCAGGGGGGGCTAGAGCAGTTCTTC
TRBD1	TRBV28	NA	TRBJ1-4	CASRGTGGSNEKLFF	TGTGCCAGCAGAGGGACAGGGGGCTCTAATGAAAAACTGTTTTTT
NA	TRBV7-6	NA	TRBJ2-7	CASSPDLVPYEQYF	TGTGCCAGCAGCCCAGACCTAGTCCCCTACGAGCAGTACTTC
NA	TRBV6-1	few	TRBJ1-5	CASSDGQARAPQHF	TGTGCCAGCAGTGATGGGCAGGCTAGGGCGCCCCAGCATTTT
TRBD1	TRBV5-1	NA	TRBJ2-3	CASSSRQGTDTQYF	TGCGCCAGCAGCTCAAGACAGGGAACAGATACGCAGTATTTT
TRBD2	TRBV6-4	many	TRBJ2-1	CASSDSSGGAAQQFF	TGTGCCAGCAGTGACTCTAGCGGGGGGGCTGCACAGCAGTTCTTC
NA	TRBV12-3/TRBV12-4	NA	TRBJ2-7	CASGFSSYEQYF	TGTGCCAGCGGATTCTCCAGCTACGAGCAGTACTTC